This T cell receptor (beta chain) appears in the sequencing data of a study of regulatory T cells in long-lasting Graves disease (dated by TCRdb to 2020 to 2023). Regarding the research as a whole: Persistent Graves' disease was defined as antithyroid drug treatment for over 5 years with persistently positive TSH receptor autoantibodies. In the clinical cohort, patients with persistent Graves' disease had used antithyroid drugs for an average of about 10.3 years. A total of 35 or so samples underwent TCR sequencing: about 13 from persistent and around 20 from newly diagnosed Graves' disease patients. Patients with persistent Graves' disease were compared with patients with newly diagnosed Graves' disease using TCR sequencing and RNA sequencing of peripheral blood. The study was conducted in China and was registered as a clinical trial. On the study overall, not on this receptor specifically: TRBV28, TRBJ1-2 and TRBJ2-5 were preferentially used in persistent disease, while TRBV20-1 and TRBJ2-1 were favored in newly diagnosed disease. Sequencing and analysis were limited to the TCR beta chain. Only peripheral blood was studied, because thyroid tissue, the primary lesion, was inaccessible. A larger number of public clonotypes was shared among persistent patients (around 2,700) than among newly diagnosed patients (approximately 1,000). Compared with newly diagnosed patients, patients with persistent Graves' disease had lower TCR Shannon entropy and fewer highly expanded clones, which suggests clonal expansion. The authors acknowledged the small sample size as a limitation that may reduce accuracy.

The time point label of this sample denotes: persistent/refractory GD, antithyroid drugs over 5 years with positive TRAb. RNA was extracted from PBMCs in TRIzol for both TCR sequencing and RNA sequencing. The diagnosis of Graves' disease was made according to American Thyroid Association guidelines. Patients for the study were recruited at an endocrinology department in Xi'an, China. From each patient, nine milliliters of peripheral blood was collected into an EDTA anticoagulant tube. PBMCs were isolated by Ficoll Paque Plus density gradient separation without further T cell sorting. RNA quality was checked with an Agilent 2100 Bioanalyzer and agarose gel, and concentration with a NanoDrop 2000. Ten or more counts support this clonotype. No cognate antigen has been identified for it. Per-base qualities were not stored, and no clone one base away is much larger. V is pared back by 2 bases and J by 6 bases, with 16 bases lying between the germline termini. The CDR3 covers 16 residues, taking in both the cysteine and the phenylalanine. The CDR3 DNA has 48 bases and is translated from base 1. The germline V gene gives CDR1 as MNHEY and CDR2 as SVGAGI.

The library came from multiplex PCR. TCRdb records Illumina HiSeq 4000 as the sequencer. iRepertoire HTBI primers and Arm-PCR amplification of CDR3 regions were used to construct TCR beta libraries. Gel purification was performed on PCR products prior to sequencing. On the authors' methods: A total of 62 TRBV and 14 TRBJ segments were identified across samples and were used for gene usage analysis of CDR3 amino acid clonotypes. COPE and FqMerger were used to merge filtered high-quality paired reads into contigs. BLAST was used to align contigs to IMGT TRBV, TRBD and TRBJ reference genes, and CDR3 was defined according to IMGT. Highly expanded clones were defined as clonotypes with a frequency above 0.1%. Repertoire diversity was measured by Shannon entropy, and V-J evenness by the Gini coefficient. Public clonotypes were defined as clonotypes shared by more than one individual. TCRdb reran the public reads through fastp at Q25 and MiXCR, keeping productive beta chains. Rows with a matching CDR3 protein are joined into one entry that keeps the most common DNA and genes. These V and J calls derive from TCRdb rather than the authors' analysis. Within this sample are around 460,000 distinct CDR3 sequences, with roughly a fifth of them counted one time only. The ten most abundant clones make up about 6.6% of the sample.

The chain links TRBV6-5 with TRBJ2-2, with no D gene named confidently. The sequencing here drew on peripheral blood mononuclear cells (PBMCs), taken when the disease was refractory, from a patient treated with antithyroid drugs. The sequence was obtained from a female donor with Graves disease. The CDR3 is CASSYLAILTAGELFF. The sequenced DNA: TGTGCCAGCAGTTACCTCGCCATCCTGACGGCCGGGGAGCTGTTTTTT.